This passage covers 9 T cell receptor beta chains from one sample sequenced in a study of T cell responses to AZD1222 COVID-19 vaccine. Sequencing was performed with immunoSEQ multiplex PCR; in TCRdb, only in-frame clones are kept and a portion is missing. The profile shows 85,000 to 95,000 clones, 89% of them singletons. The sequences come from peripheral blood, collected 28 days after the second AZD1222 dose. The receptors derive from an adult who received the AZD1222 COVID-19 vaccine.

The J gene is TRBJ2-6, the V gene TRBV5-1, with D hard to call. The ends were cut back, 0 bases at V and 0 bases at J, with 10 bases in the middle. CDR1 is SGHRS and CDR2 is YFSETQ in the germline V gene. The CDR3 has 17 amino acids. The CDR3 here is CASSLGSSRSGANVLTF. For the CDR3, the DNA is TGCGCCAGCAGCTTGGGGAGCTCCCGCTCTGGGGCCAACGTCCTGACTTTC.

The chain joins TRBV5-1 to TRBJ2-1, with 13 positions matching TRBD2. The germline gives CDR1 SGHRS, CDR2 YFSETQ. J was trimmed by 0 bases and V by 3 bases; bases with no gene match: 0. CDR3 length equals 16 residues. The CDR3 sequence is CASSWTSGGSYNEQFF. For the CDR3, the DNA is TGCGCCAGCAGCTGGACTAGCGGGGGCTCCTACAATGAGCAGTTCTTC. The full variable domain, rest sourced from reference TRBV5-1 and TRBJ2-1, is KAGVTQTPRYLIKTRGQQVTLSCSPISGHRSVSWYQQTPGQGLQFLFEYFSETQRNKGNFPGRFSGRQFSNSRSEMNVSTLELGDSALYLCASSWTSGGSYNEQFFGPGTRLTVL.

The genes are TRBV15 and TRBJ1-5; D is undetermined. Trimming removed 1 base from V and 0 bases from J, with 7 bases in between. The CDR3 has 15 residues. From germline, CDR1 is LNHNV and CDR2 YYDKDF (reference sequence). The CDR3 nucleotides read TGTGCCACCAGCAGAGGTAGGGATAGCAATCAGCCCCAGCATTTT. It encodes CATSRGRDSNQPQHF.

This clone has only a few counts. The chain couples TRBV27 to TRBJ1-1; tentative D call: TRBD1 (6 bases). Germline V gene data show CDR1 as MNHEY and CDR2 as SMNVEV (reference sequence). V lost 1 base to trimming and J lost 3 bases, with 9 bases between them. There are 14 residues in the CDR3. This CDR3 reads CASSLYRVDTEAFF. CDR3 in DNA: TGTGCCAGCAGTTTATACAGGGTTGACACTGAAGCTTTCTTT.

V usage is TRBV30 and J usage is TRBJ1-1; maybe TRBD1 (5 bases). Germline loops: CDR1 GTSNPN, CDR2 SVGIG (reference sequence). The CDR3 covers 13 residues. Trimming pared 1 base from V and 0 bases from J, leaving 6 bases between. The CDR3 sequence: CAWSAGMNTEAFF. CDR3 nucleotides: TGTGCCTGGAGTGCAGGGATGAACACTGAAGCTTTCTTT.

This sequence joins TRBV29-1 and TRBJ1-2; D uncertain. The germline V gene has CDR1 SQVTM and CDR2 ANQGSEA. Trimming removed 3 bases from V and 8 bases from J, with 13 bases in between. The CDR3 runs to 12 residues. The CDR3 protein is CSVDSGFSGYTF. The CDR3 nucleotides read TGCAGCGTTGATTCGGGGTTTAGCGGCTACACCTTC.

The gene calls are TRBV4-1 and TRBJ1-1, with D unresolved. This CDR3 contains 14 residues. Deletions cut 3 bases from V and 2 bases from J, with 10 bases between. CDR1 and CDR2 from the germline V gene are MGHRA and YSYEKL. CDR3 in DNA: TGCGCCAGCAGCCACCTAGCGAGAAACACTGAAGCTTTCTTT. As protein: CASSHLARNTEAFF.

The chain links TRBV9 to TRBJ2-2; unclear D gene. Germline assignment: CDR1 SGDLS and CDR2 YYNGEE. The CDR3 has 14 residues. V was cut by 3 bases and J by 6 bases, with 12 bases left in between. In DNA form, the CDR3 reads TGTGCCAGCAGCGGGCGTAGGGTTGCCGGGGAGCTGTTTTTT. As protein: CASSGRRVAGELFF.

The chain joins TRBV30 to TRBJ1-6; D not resolved. V gave up 3 bases and J gave up 6 bases, with 12 bases separating them. The CDR3 sequence is 14 residues long. The germline V gene has CDR1 GTSNPN and CDR2 SVGIG (reference sequence). The CDR3: CAWREGKRNSPLHF. The CDR3 coding sequence is TGTGCCTGGAGGGAAGGCAAGCGTAATTCACCCCTCCACTTT.